These 4 T cell receptor beta chains were sequenced from one sample in a study of T cells in Graves' hyperthyroidism and ophthalmopathy (dated by TCRdb to between 2017 and 2020). Library creation used multiplex PCR. Sequencing used an Illumina HiSeq 2000. The TCR beta CDR3 regions were amplified from the RNA transcripts. For the first round of RT-PCR on the TCR CDR3, the HTBI primer set was used together with the Qiagen OneStep RT-PCR kit. In-frame beta chains were kept once TCRdb had trimmed the public reads at Q25 with fastp and called clones with MiXCR. Rows with one shared CDR3 protein collapse into an entry with the most common genes and DNA. A total of approximately 600,000 distinct CDR3 sequences appear in this sample, 11% to 15% of them only once. Roughly 7.7% of the sample is in the top ten clones. The material sequenced was blood. The source of these receptors is a woman under 30 with Graves' ophthalmopathy.

With respect to this clonotype: Compared with germline, one end of the junction differs, possibly owing to a read error. The V and J genes are TRBV7-8 and TRBJ2-2; a possible D gene is TRBD1 (7 bases). The germline CDR1 and CDR2 sequences are SGHVS and FQNEAQ. This CDR3 contains 15 residues. The CDR3 bases are TGCGCCAGCAGCTCGGACAGGAGGGGCACCGGGGAGCTGTTTTTT. This gives the protein CASSSDRRGTGELFF.

Regarding this clonotype: A single base separates this from a much larger clone, so it may be a read error. The V gene is TRBV20-1, the J gene TRBJ2-5, with 7 bases aligning to TRBD2. The CDR3 contains 11 residues. From germline, CDR1 is DFQATT and CDR2 SNEGSKA (reference sequence). For the CDR3, the DNA is TGCAGGCAGCCTAGCGGAGAGGCCCAGTACTTC. It is translated as CRQPSGEAQYF.

The chain uses TRBV4-3 and TRBJ2-4, with D perhaps matching TRBD1 (5 bases). V was clipped by 1 base and J by 2 bases, with 15 bases between them. The CDR3 sequence is 17 residues long. Germline-derived CDR1 and CDR2 are LGHNA and YSLEER. CDR3 nucleotides: TGCGCCAGCAGCCAAGTGACAGTACACTTCACCAAAAACATTCAGTACTTC. Its protein is CASSQVTVHFTKNIQYF.

This chain uses TRBV11-2 with TRBJ1-2, with a possible D match to TRBD1 (5 bases). CDR3 length: 14 residues. V shed 3 bases and J shed 2 bases, with 10 bases lying between them. The V gene's germline CDR1 is SGHAT and CDR2 FQNNGV. The CDR3 reads CASSFRAGNYGYTF. CDR3 DNA sequence: TGTGCCAGCAGCTTCAGGGCGGGGAACTATGGCTACACCTTC.